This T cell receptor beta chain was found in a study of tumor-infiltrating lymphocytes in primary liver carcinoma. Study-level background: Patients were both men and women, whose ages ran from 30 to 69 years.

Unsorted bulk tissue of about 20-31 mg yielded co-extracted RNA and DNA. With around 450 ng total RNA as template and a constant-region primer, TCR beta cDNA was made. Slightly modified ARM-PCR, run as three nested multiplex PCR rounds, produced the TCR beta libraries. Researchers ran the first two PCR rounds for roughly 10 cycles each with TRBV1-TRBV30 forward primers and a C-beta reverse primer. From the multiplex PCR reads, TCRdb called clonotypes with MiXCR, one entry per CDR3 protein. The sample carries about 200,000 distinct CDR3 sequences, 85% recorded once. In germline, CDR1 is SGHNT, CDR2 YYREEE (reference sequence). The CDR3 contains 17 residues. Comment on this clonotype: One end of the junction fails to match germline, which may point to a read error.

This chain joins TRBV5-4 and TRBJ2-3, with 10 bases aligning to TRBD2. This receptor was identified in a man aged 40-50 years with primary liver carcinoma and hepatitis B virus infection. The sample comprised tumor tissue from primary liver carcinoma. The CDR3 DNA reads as TGTGCCACCAGCTTGGCCCGGCTAGCGGGAGCAACAGATACGCAGTATTTT. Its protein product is CATSLARLAGATDTQYF.